Below, 24 T cell receptor beta chains from the same sample are listed, as sequenced in a study of blood T cell repertoires in COVID-19. Libraries were prepared by immunoSEQ multiplex PCR; TCRdb keeps only in-frame clonotypes and omits some of them. The profile shows around 26,000 clones, around 88% of them singletons. Sequenced material: peripheral blood. The origin of the receptors is a human donor in a cohort sampled during active COVID-19.

This clone appeared a few times. In nucleotides, the CDR3 is TGTGCCAGCAGTCATCGACAGGGAACCACAGATACGCAGTATTTT. This codes for CASSHRQGTTDTQYF. This chain uses TRBV6-4 with TRBJ2-3; 7 nucleotides line up with TRBD1. V gave up 5 bases and J gave up 2 bases; unmatched junction bases: 7. The CDR3 covers 15 residues. CDR1 and CDR2 from the germline V gene are MRHNA and SNTAGT.

The chain has TRBV19 and TRBJ2-7; 13 nucleotides match TRBD2. The V gene end was trimmed by 5 bases and the J gene end by 3 bases; junction bases not matched to a gene: 4. The CDR3 runs to 15 residues. Germline V gives CDR1 LNHDA, CDR2 SQIVND (reference sequence). CDR3 sequence reads: CASSAGLAGVYEQYF. The DNA of the CDR3 is TGTGCCAGTAGTGCCGGACTAGCGGGAGTCTACGAGCAGTACTTC.

Here the CDR3 DNA reads TGCGCACTGGGACAGTTTAATTCACCCCTCCACTTT. Protein sequence: CALGQFNSPLHF. This chain connects TRBV10-1 to TRBJ1-6; TRBD1 aligns across 7 bases. Germline CDR1 WNHNN, CDR2 SYGVQD (reference sequence). The CDR3 is 12 residues long.

V is TRBV4-1 and J is TRBJ2-7; tentatively, D is TRBD1 (7 bases). This CDR3 region has 16 residues. Per germline, CDR1 MGHRA and CDR2 YSYEKL. V shed 1 base and J shed 0 bases, with 13 bases lying between them. CDR3 loop: CASSQGAGGTSYEQYF. The CDR3 DNA sequence: TGCGCCAGCAGCCAAGGGGCAGGGGGGACCTCCTACGAGCAGTACTTC.

J is TRBJ2-1 and V is TRBV4-2, with 12 bases matching TRBD2. J lost 4 bases, V lost 0 bases, and 4 bases had no gene match. Germline-derived CDR1 and CDR2 are LGHNA and YNFKEQ. The CDR3 contains 17 residues. This CDR3 is CASSQEDGLAGYNEQFF. CDR3 DNA: TGTGCCAGCAGCCAAGAGGACGGACTAGCGGGGTACAATGAGCAGTTCTTC.

This chain links TRBV15 with TRBJ2-2; D call uncertain. Germline V gene lookup returns CDR1 LNHNV and CDR2 YYDKDF (reference sequence). Deletions cut 7 bases from V and 3 bases from J, with 15 bases between. The CDR3 sequence is 15 residues long. The CDR3 here is CATKISPGDTGELFF. CDR3 in DNA: TGTGCCACCAAAATTTCCCCCGGTGACACCGGGGAGCTGTTTTTT. Full variable domain (missing parts from reference TRBV15 and TRBJ2-2): DAMVIQNPRYQVTQFGKPVTLSCSQTLNHNVMYWYQQKSSQAPKLLFHYYDKDFNNEADTPDNFQSRRPNTSFCFLDIRSPGLGDTAMYLCATKISPGDTGELFFGEGSRLTVL.

The chain has TRBV28 and TRBJ1-1; no clear D. Trimming cost V 4 bases and J 8 bases, with 8 bases left between them. The CDR3 length is 11 residues. The germline CDR1 and CDR2 sequences are MDHEN and SYDVKM. In DNA, the CDR3 is TGTGCCAGCAGTTCGGGGTGGGAAGCTTTCTTT. Its protein product is CASSSGWEAFF.

V is TRBV28 and J is TRBJ2-7; a weak D match, TRBD1 (6 bases). The CDR3 contains 13 residues. Germline CDR1 is MDHEN and CDR2 is SYDVKM. The ends were cut back, 5 bases at V and 7 bases at J, with 15 bases in the middle. The CDR3 DNA reads TGTGCCAGCAGTGTCATACAGGGTGTTGAGCAGTACTTC. This gives the protein CASSVIQGVEQYF.

V is TRBV4-1 and J is TRBJ2-5, with D maybe TRBD1 (6 bases). V lost 5 bases and J lost 1, with 17 bases in between. The CDR3 has 16 residues. Germline lookup yields CDR1 MGHRA and CDR2 YSYEKL. This CDR3 is CASSKGTSTLQETQYF. DNA of the CDR3: TGCGCCAGCAGCAAAGGGACATCCACCCTCCAAGAGACCCAGTACTTC.

CDR3 residues: CASSLPPGISYNSPLHF. The CDR3 DNA follows: TGTGCCAGCAGCCTCCCCCCGGGGATTTCCTATAATTCACCCCTCCACTTT. The chain links TRBV7-2 to TRBJ1-6; D gene ambiguous. Germline CDR1 and CDR2: SGHTA and FQGNSA. V was cut by 5 bases and J by 1 base, with 15 bases left in between. The length of the CDR3 is 17 residues.

In this sample, this clone turned up once. The chain combines TRBV24-1 with TRBJ2-6; TRBD1 matches at 8 bases. Germline CDR1 and CDR2: KGHDR and SFDVKD. V lost 2 bases, J lost 3 bases, and 8 bases stayed unmatched. This CDR3 contains 18 residues. As DNA, the CDR3 is TGTGCCACCAGTGATTCCGGCTTCAGGGGGCTTGGGGCCAACGTCCTGACTTTC. Protein: CATSDSGFRGLGANVLTF.

The chain employs TRBV10-3 and TRBJ2-7; 10 positions match TRBD1. Germline loops: CDR1 ENHRY, CDR2 SYGVKD. The junction had 8 bases not matched to a gene; V was cut back by 10 bases and J by 5 bases. The CDR3 consists of 13 residues. CDR3 amino acids: CATSGDRGDEQYF. The DNA of the CDR3 is TGTGCCACCTCGGGGGACAGGGGCGACGAGCAGTACTTC.

This chain joins TRBV18 and TRBJ1-1, with D possibly being TRBD1 (5 bases). Germline CDR1 KGHSH, CDR2 LQKENI. The CDR3 is 13 residues long. Trimming pared 8 bases from V and 0 bases from J, leaving 10 bases between. The CDR3 protein is CASRGGMNTEAFF. In DNA form, the CDR3 reads TGTGCCAGCCGGGGGGGGATGAACACTGAAGCTTTCTTT.

The chain links TRBV3-1 (or the pseudogene TRBV3-2) to TRBJ2-4, with D possibly TRBD2 on 5 matching bases. Looked up from germline, CDR1 is LGHDT and CDR2 is YNNKEL (reference sequence). Trimming removed 0 bases from V and 5 bases from J, with 11 bases in between. The CDR3 contains 15 residues. For the CDR3, the DNA is TGTGCCAGCAGCCAAGATGGAGACGGGGAAAACATTCAGTACTTC. As protein: CASSQDGDGENIQYF.

This rearrangement joins TRBV2 to TRBJ1-6, with D possibly being TRBD1 (6 bases). Germline CDR1 SNHLY, CDR2 FYNNEI. The CDR3 has 13 residues. Trimming cost V 10 bases and J 9 bases, with 16 bases left between them. The DNA for the CDR3 is TGTGCCATCACACAGGGATGGCGTTCACCCCTCCACTTT. It is translated as CAITQGWRSPLHF.

V and J are TRBV9 and TRBJ2-7; D unresolved. Germline CDR1 reads SGDLS; CDR2 reads YYNGEE. V lost 0 bases and J lost 4, with 14 bases in between. The CDR3 covers 15 residues. The CDR3 nucleotides read TGTGCCAGCAGCGTAGGAAACCGCCCGGAGTACGAGCAGTACTTC. Translated, it gives CASSVGNRPEYEQYF.

The chain employs TRBV9 and TRBJ1-3; 12 bases agree with TRBD1. Looked up from germline, CDR1 is SGDLS and CDR2 is YYNGEE. V lost 3 bases to trimming and J lost 3 bases; unmatched junction nucleotides: 4. There are 16 residues in the CDR3. CDR3 bases: TGTGCCAGCAGCGCCTGGGACAGGGGGCATGGAAACACCATATATTTT. The encoded protein is CASSAWDRGHGNTIYF.

The rearrangement uses TRBV5-5 and TRBJ2-7; 12 nucleotides line up with TRBD1. V gave up 3 bases and J gave up 6 bases; unmatched junction bases: 7. There are 15 residues in the CDR3. Germline CDR1 is SGHKS and CDR2 is YYEKEE (reference sequence). The CDR3 spells CASSYGGQGAGEQYF. CDR3 coding DNA: TGTGCCAGCAGCTATGGGGGACAGGGGGCGGGCGAGCAGTACTTC. The full variable domain, its missing parts supplied by reference TRBV5-5 and TRBJ2-7, is DAGVTQSPTHLIKTRGQQVTLRCSPISGHKSVSWYQQVLGQGPQFIFQYYEKEERGRGNFPDRFSARQFPNYSSELNVNALLLGDSALYLCASSYGGQGAGEQYFGPGTRLTVT.

This chain uses TRBV18 with TRBJ1-1; 9 positions agree with TRBD1. The CDR3 loop spans 17 amino acids. Trimming removed 3 bases from V and 4 bases from J; junction bases left unmatched: 12. Germline CDR1 and CDR2: KGHSH and LQKENI. CDR3 residues: CASSPLQDRGWVTEAFF. For the CDR3, the DNA is TGTGCCAGCTCACCGCTACAGGACAGGGGATGGGTCACTGAAGCTTTCTTT.

The rearrangement links TRBV19 to TRBJ2-1, with 13 bases that match TRBD2. V lost 8 bases to trimming and J lost 4 bases; unmatched junction nucleotides: 2. In germline, CDR1 is LNHDA, CDR2 SQIVND (reference sequence). The CDR3 length is 14 residues. As DNA, the CDR3 is TGTGCCAGTGGGACTAGCGGGATTTACAATGAGCAGTTCTTC. It codes for CASGTSGIYNEQFF.

The chain links TRBV5-4 to TRBJ2-2; 11 nucleotides line up with TRBD1. This CDR3 contains 18 residues. Trimming took 0 bases from V and 4 from J; bases not matched to a gene: 8. Germline CDR1 is SGHNT and CDR2 is YYREEE (reference sequence). As DNA, the CDR3 is TGTGCCAGCAGCTTGGGTGGGGACAGGGGGTTCCGCACCGGGGAGCTGTTTTTT. Its translation: CASSLGGDRGFRTGELFF.

Only one count was recorded for this clone. This rearrangement joins TRBV4-1 to TRBJ1-2, with D uncertain. The length of the CDR3 is 13 residues. CDR1 MGHRA and CDR2 YSYEKL come from the germline V gene. The V gene lost 0 bases and the J gene lost 8 bases, with 10 bases spanning the gap. CDR3 in DNA: TGCGCCAGCAGCCAAGAGGTGCTATCGGGCTACACCTTC. Its protein product is CASSQEVLSGYTF.

As for this clone: In the same sample, other DNA sequences code for this CDR3. The chain joins TRBV19 to TRBJ2-1; no firm D call. Deletions cut 0 bases from V and 0 bases from J, with 9 bases between. This CDR3 is 16 amino acids long. Germline V lookup: CDR1 LNHDA, CDR2 SQIVND (reference sequence). In DNA, the CDR3 is TGTGCCAGTAGTATAGATCGTCGTTCCTCCTACAATGAGCAGTTCTTC. Amino acid sequence: CASSIDRRSSYNEQFF.

The chain has TRBV9 and TRBJ1-6, with D uncertain. Per germline, CDR1 SGDLS and CDR2 YYNGEE. The length of the CDR3 is 16 residues. V dropped 3 bases and J dropped 8 bases, with 18 bases sitting between them. CDR3 DNA sequence: TGTGCCAGCAGCGCCTATGGACTCCCTATCGATTCACCCCTCCACTTT. Protein product: CASSAYGLPIDSPLHF.